This record covers a single TCR beta chain. The antigen it binds to is not known. The sample holds no much larger clone one base away, and base qualities are not on file. Collaborating institutions collected whole blood in K2EDTA tubes following their own protocols. For TCRbeta analysis, collaborators shipped samples in one of three forms: frozen whole blood, isolated PBMCs, or DNA extracted from either of those sample types. This record belongs to a study of blood T cell repertoires in COVID-19 (dated by TCRdb to 2018 to 2021). About the study as a whole: Collaborator samples came from the United States, Italy and Spain and covered acute and convalescent phases of COVID-19. The samples were drawn from the first 160 participants of the ongoing ImmuneRACE study and from some 1,300 subjects provided by 6 global collaborators. Sample metadata almost always included a de-identified subject ID, COVID-19 status, age in years and sex. The repertoires were made available in a free public database intended to serve as a resource for research on the immune response to SARS-CoV-2. Deeply sampled blood TCRbeta repertoires from subjects exposed to, actively infected with, or recovered from COVID-19 were included in the dataset. Where available, HLA class I and class II types were taken from metadata supplied by the sample provider and were not determined by assay-based typing. The material from the prospective study consisted of cDNA or gDNA derived from T cells, B-cell-depleted T cells, or PBMCs. Summary of the overall study and its limitations: The amount of clinical and demographic metadata varied by source and participant and was provided uncurated.

The immunoSEQ Assay, a bias-controlled multiplex PCR, was used to amplify TCRbeta CDR3 regions from genomic DNA. The published analysis was carried out like this. Within the assay, amplification of reference gene primers was used to estimate how many nucleated cells each sample contained. Sequence reads were collapsed and filtered to measure the absolute abundance of every unique TCRbeta CDR3 rearrangement. Productive Simpson clonality was computed per sample as the square root of Simpson's diversity index over productive rearrangements. This immuneACCESS table, as held by TCRdb, lists in-frame sequences with V and J called but not all clones. Of the missing ones, under half trace to an unresolved V gene in checked studies; the others have no known cause. V and J calls and clone size are those listed in that table; D and trimming were worked out from the DNA. Here the sample has fewer than 400,000 clones; over 70% occur a single time. Approximately 3.1% of the sample is held by the ten biggest clonotypes.

The sequence came from a man aged 25 to 40 with active or convalescent COVID-19. What was sequenced was peripheral blood.

The sequenced DNA: TGTGCCAGCAGTAACCAGATCGCAACTAATGAAAAACTGTTTTTT. It is translated as CASSNQIATNEKLFF. In this chain, TRBV6-5 is recombined with TRBJ1-4, with the D gene uncertain. Trimming removed 5 bases from V and 0 bases from J, leaving 10 bases between the germline ends. The CDR3 runs 15 residues from the cysteine to the phenylalanine. Here the CDR3 DNA is all that survives: 45 bases in frame from base 1. The germline V gene encodes CDR1 MNHEY and CDR2 SVGAGI.